A selection of T cell receptor beta chains follows, all from one sample in a study of blood T cell repertoires in COVID-19. The repertoire was sequenced with immunoSEQ multiplex PCR; TCRdb's copy has only in-frame clones and lacks some. The sample gives around 200,000 clones, around 84% of which show up once; about 4.9% is in the top ten. The sample consisted of peripheral blood. The receptor set was obtained from a woman older than 75 with acute or convalescent COVID-19. Each CDR3 is given with its conserved first and last residue. A D gene is named only where the DNA matches it firmly. Clone size is stated in some rows and not others, as once, few, many or a class when expanded.

clone_size	j_call	v_call	d_call	cdr3_aa	cdr3_nt
-	TRBJ2-3	TRBV18	TRBD2	CASSQLGLASTDTQYF	TGTGCCAGCTCACAACTCGGACTAGCCAGCACAGATACGCAGTATTTT
-	TRBJ1-2	TRBV29-1	TRBD1	CSVSTGTGGDGYTF	TGCAGCGTCAGTACCGGGACAGGGGGCGATGGCTACACCTTC
-	TRBJ2-5	TRBV28	TRBD2	CASSWTGGQETQYF	TGTGCCAGCAGTTGGACGGGGGGCCAAGAGACCCAGTACTTC
few	TRBJ1-1	TRBV29-1	TRBD1	CSATPDRASALEAFF	TGCAGCGCCACCCCCGACAGGGCGTCGGCCCTTGAAGCTTTCTTT
-	TRBJ1-2	TRBV27	TRBD1	CASSRGQDVGYGYTF	TGTGCCAGCAGTAGAGGACAGGATGTTGGCTATGGCTACACCTTC
-	TRBJ2-6	TRBV5-1	-	CASSLAGQGLAGANVLTF	TGCGCCAGCAGCTTGGCGGGACAGGGACTAGCTGGGGCCAACGTCCTGACTTTC
-	TRBJ2-7	TRBV28	TRBD1	CASIRDRVAPEQYF	TGTGCCAGCATTCGTGACAGGGTGGCCCCCGAGCAGTACTTC
-	TRBJ2-4	TRBV5-1	-	CASSHAEGQNIQYF	TGCGCCAGCAGTCACGCGGAGGGCCAAAACATTCAGTACTTC
-	TRBJ1-1	TRBV3-1/TRBV3-2	TRBD1	CASSHRQGGDRAFF	TGTGCCAGCAGCCACAGACAGGGTGGGGACCGAGCTTTCTTT
-	TRBJ2-7	TRBV24-1	TRBD1	CATSAPHETGNYEQYF	TGTGCCACCAGTGCCCCACACGAGACAGGGAATTACGAGCAGTACTTC
few	TRBJ1-2	TRBV7-2	-	CASSLVRDYGYTF	TGTGCCAGCAGCTTAGTCAGGGACTATGGCTACACCTTC
-	TRBJ1-4	TRBV30	TRBD1	CAWSVKGQGPEKLFF	TGTGCCTGGAGTGTAAAAGGACAGGGTCCTGAAAAACTGTTTTTT
-	TRBJ2-3	TRBV24-1	TRBD2	CATSPGGGRPGTDTQYF	TGTGCCACCAGCCCGGGGGGAGGGCGTCCCGGCACAGATACGCAGTATTTT
once	TRBJ1-5	TRBV18	-	CASSPLGRAYSNQPQHF	TGTGCCAGCTCACCCTTAGGCCGAGCGTATAGCAATCAGCCCCAGCATTTT
once	TRBJ2-1	TRBV20-1	TRBD1	CSARDRDEQFF	TGCAGTGCTAGGGACAGGGATGAGCAGTTCTTC
-	TRBJ1-4	TRBV16	TRBD1	CASSQSVGQGLSSNEKLFF	TGTGCCAGCAGCCAATCTGTTGGACAGGGATTATCTTCTAATGAAAAACTGTTTTTT
-	TRBJ2-1	TRBV20-1	-	CSARPREQFF	TGCAGTGCTAGACCCCGTGAGCAGTTCTTC
-	TRBJ2-7	TRBV3-1/TRBV3-2	TRBD2	CASSEGLAGAYEQYF	TGTGCCAGCAGCGAGGGACTAGCGGGAGCCTACGAGCAGTACTTC
-	TRBJ1-3	TRBV5-4	TRBD1	CASSHTGDGNTIYF	TGTGCCAGCAGCCATACAGGGGACGGAAACACCATATATTTT
-	TRBJ1-4	TRBV27	-	CASSLRKTGMRANEKLFF	TGTGCCAGCAGTTTAAGAAAAACAGGGATGCGGGCTAATGAAAAACTGTTTTTT
-	TRBJ2-3	TRBV7-2	TRBD2	CASSLRLAVDTQYF	TGTGCCAGCAGCTTAAGGCTAGCGGTAGATACGCAGTATTTT
-	TRBJ2-7	TRBV11-2	TRBD2	CASRNSGILSYEQYF	TGTGCCAGCAGAAATAGCGGGATCCTCTCCTACGAGCAGTACTTC
once	TRBJ2-7	TRBV3-1/TRBV3-2	TRBD2	CASSLFERDGSEQYF	TGTGCCAGCAGCCTCTTTGAGCGGGACGGGAGTGAGCAGTACTTC